The clone carrying this TCR beta chain appeared once. Its antigen is unidentified. The germline V gene has CDR1 SGHTA and CDR2 FQGTGA. Trimming took 4 bases from V and 7 from J, leaving 13 bases between them. This CDR3 spans 13 amino acids. Clones were read by immunoSEQ multiplex PCR, and TCRdb kept only the in-frame ones, dropping some. The data show 15,000 to 20,000 clones, approximately 80% seen once. This sample is part of a study of T cell clones after liver transplantation. The wider study: A pre-transplant mixed lymphocyte reaction with TCRbeta sequencing defined graft-donor-reactive clones followed in post-transplant blood. Until 12-24 months post-transplant, subjects got standard immunosuppression and no induction. Study-level findings and limits: Graft donor-reactive T cells may have migrated into the graft rather than being deleted.

The TCR sequence derives from a human patient who received a liver transplant. Part of the T cells may come from the graft donor. The chain is built from TRBV7-3 and TRBJ1-2; D not resolved. Material: CD8+ T cells from blood, obtained 48 months after liver transplant. The CDR3 spells CASSSDGGGGYTF. DNA of the CDR3: TGTGCCAGCAGCTCTGACGGCGGCGGTGGCTACACCTTC.